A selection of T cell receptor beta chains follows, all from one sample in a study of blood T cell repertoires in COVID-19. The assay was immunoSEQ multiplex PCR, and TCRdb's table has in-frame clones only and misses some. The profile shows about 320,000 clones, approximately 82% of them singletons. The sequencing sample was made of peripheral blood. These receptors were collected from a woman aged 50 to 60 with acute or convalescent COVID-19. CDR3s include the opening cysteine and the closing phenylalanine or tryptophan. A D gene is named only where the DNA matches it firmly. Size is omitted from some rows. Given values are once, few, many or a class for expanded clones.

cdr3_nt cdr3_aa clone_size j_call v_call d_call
TGTGCCAGCAGCTTAGCACAGGGGGAAAGCAATCAGCCCCAGCATTTT CASSLAQGESNQPQHF once TRBJ1-5 TRBV7-2 TRBD1
TGTGCCAGCAGCATGCAGGGTCCTACTAACTATGGCTACACCTTC CASSMQGPTNYGYTF NA TRBJ1-2 TRBV7-2 NA
TGTGCCAGTCTACAGGGGGCTGGAAACACCATATATTTT CASLQGAGNTIYF NA TRBJ1-3 TRBV28 TRBD1
TGTGCCAGCAGTGAAGGAGGGGGAACTGAAGCTTTCTTT CASSEGGGTEAFF NA TRBJ1-1 TRBV6-1 NA
TGTGCCAGCAGTTACAGGACGCAGGGATTCAGTCAGCCCCAGCATTTT CASSYRTQGFSQPQHF NA TRBJ1-5 TRBV6-6 NA
TGTGCCAGCAGCCAAGGGACAGGGGGCTTTGAGCAGTTCTTC CASSQGTGGFEQFF NA TRBJ2-1 TRBV3-1/TRBV3-2 TRBD1
TGTGCCAGCAGTTTAAGCGGGGGCAGGGGATCGAATGAGCAGTTCTTC CASSLSGGRGSNEQFF NA TRBJ2-1 TRBV27 TRBD2
TGTGCCAGCAGTGAGTGGAGGGATGAGCAGTTCTTC CASSEWRDEQFF NA TRBJ2-1 TRBV6-1 NA
TGTGCCAGTAGATGGACAGGGAGCAATCAGCCCCAGCATTTT CASRWTGSNQPQHF NA TRBJ1-5 TRBV19 TRBD1
TGTGCCACCAGTGGGGCGGGGTCTCCTGAAGCTTTCTTT CATSGAGSPEAFF NA TRBJ1-1 TRBV24-1 NA
TGTGCCAGCAACTTGGAAACGGGCACAGATACGCAGTATTTT CASNLETGTDTQYF few TRBJ2-3 TRBV5-4 NA
TGTGCCAGCAGCGTCAGGGGTAACAATGAAAAACTGTTTTTT CASSVRGNNEKLFF few TRBJ1-4 TRBV11-2 NA
TGTGCCAGCAGTTACTCGACGGGACAAAATGAGCAGTTCTTC CASSYSTGQNEQFF NA TRBJ2-1 TRBV6-2/TRBV6-3 NA
TGTGCCAGCTCACCGGTGGGACAGGGGGATGAAGCTTTCTTT CASSPVGQGDEAFF NA TRBJ1-1 TRBV18 TRBD1
TGTGCCAGCAGCTTAGTCACGGGGGCCTACGAGCAGTACTTC CASSLVTGAYEQYF once TRBJ2-7 TRBV7-2 NA
TGCGCCAGCAGCGAGGGACACCTGAACACTGAAGCTTTCTTT CASSEGHLNTEAFF few TRBJ1-1 TRBV5-1 NA
TGTGCCACCAGCAGGGCCCTAGCGGGAGCCACAGATACGCAGTATTTT CATSRALAGATDTQYF NA TRBJ2-3 TRBV15 TRBD2
TGTGCCAGCAGCCAAGGGCCCAACACTGAAGCTTTCTTT CASSQGPNTEAFF NA TRBJ1-1 TRBV4-2 NA